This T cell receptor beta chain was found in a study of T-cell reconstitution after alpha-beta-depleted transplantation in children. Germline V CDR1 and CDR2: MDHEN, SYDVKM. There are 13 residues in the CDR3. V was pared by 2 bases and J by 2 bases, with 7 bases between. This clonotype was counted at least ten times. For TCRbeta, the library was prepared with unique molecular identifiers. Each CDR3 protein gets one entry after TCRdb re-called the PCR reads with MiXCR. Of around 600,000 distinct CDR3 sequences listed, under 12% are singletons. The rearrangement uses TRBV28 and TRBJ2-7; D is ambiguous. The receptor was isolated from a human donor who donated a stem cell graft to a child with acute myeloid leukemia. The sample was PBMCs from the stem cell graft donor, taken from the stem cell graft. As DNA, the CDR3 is TGTGCCAGCAGTTTAGCGGCACCCTACGAGCAGTACTTC. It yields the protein CASSLAAPYEQYF.